Below are 26 T cell receptor beta chains sequenced from a single sample in a study of identical twins. TCRdb re-analysed the 5' RACE reads in MiXCR, keeping a single row per CDR3 protein. The sample shows 700,000 or so distinct CDR3 sequences, 21% of them seen only once. Separately, the same data were catalogued under a study of T cells expressing NK-cell markers.

Sequencing was performed on PBMCs. Receptors originate from a woman aged 18-29 years in good health.

The chain links TRBV6-1 to TRBJ1-2, with D perhaps TRBD1 (5 bases). The ends were cut back, 6 bases at V and 5 bases at J, with 16 bases in the middle. The CDR3 consists of 14 residues. The germline CDR1 and CDR2 sequences are MNHNS and SASEGT. The CDR3 DNA follows: TGTGCCAGCAGCCCCCGGCAGGGTGAATATGGCTACACCTTC. Translation gives CASSPRQGEYGYTF.

This clonotype was seen more than once but under ten times. The rearrangement uses TRBV7-2 and TRBJ2-7; no definite D call. Between the trimmed V and J ends, which lost 5 bases and 2 bases, there was a span of 13 bases. This CDR3 has 14 residues. Looked up from germline, CDR1 is SGHTA and CDR2 is FQGNSA. CDR3: CASSIGSKAYEQYF. The CDR3 bases are TGTGCCAGCAGCATCGGGTCGAAGGCCTACGAGCAGTACTTC. Looking up the rest from reference TRBV7-2 and TRBJ2-7 gives the full variable domain: GAGVSQSPSNKVTEKGKDVELRCDPISGHTALYWYRQSLGQGLEFLIYFQGNSAPDKSGLPSDRFSAERTGGSVSTLTIQRTQQEDSAVYLCASSIGSKAYEQYFGPGTRLTVT.

The chain joins TRBV5-1 to TRBJ2-5; 8 bases map to TRBD1. The ends lost 7 bases at V and 5 bases at J; junction bases unmatched: 7. The CDR3 loop spans 13 amino acids. CDR1 is SGHRS, CDR2 YFSETQ, per germline. The CDR3 loop reads CASFQGARETQYF. In nucleotides, the CDR3 is TGCGCCAGCTTTCAGGGGGCCCGGGAGACCCAGTACTTC.

The chain couples TRBV27 to TRBJ2-1; 7 nucleotides line up with TRBD2. Germline CDR1 reads MNHEY; CDR2 reads SMNVEV (reference sequence). This CDR3 has 16 amino acids. V lost 0 bases and J lost 3; bases outside the gene matches: 5. As DNA, the CDR3 is TGTGCCAGCAGTTTATCGCGGGAGAATTTCTACAATGAGCAGTTCTTC. It encodes CASSLSRENFYNEQFF.

The chain employs TRBV12-3 or TRBV12-4 and TRBJ1-5; D not resolved. This CDR3 region has 14 residues. Trimming removed 4 bases at V and 11 bases at J, with 18 bases between. In DNA, the CDR3 is TGTGCCAGCAGTTCTTACCCCCCGGACTACTCCCAGCATTTT. Protein sequence: CASSSYPPDYSQHF.

The V call is TRBV12-3 or TRBV12-4, the J call TRBJ2-1, with 9 bases lining up with TRBD1. Germline trimming cut 7 bases from V and 2 bases from J; bases unmatched to any gene: 3. The CDR3 has 14 residues. The CDR3: CASITGGAYNEQFF. Written as DNA, the CDR3 is TGTGCCAGCATAACAGGGGGCGCCTACAATGAGCAGTTCTTC.

The chain links TRBV3-1 to TRBJ2-5, with D possibly being TRBD1 (5 bases). The CDR3 totals 14 residues. V was trimmed by 6 bases and J by 5 bases, leaving 16 bases between them. CDR1 LGHDT and CDR2 YNNKEL come from the germline V gene (reference sequence). The CDR3 region is CASRQAGFRETQYF. CDR3 nucleotides: TGTGCCAGCAGACAGGCTGGCTTCAGGGAGACCCAGTACTTC.

V usage is TRBV6-1 and J usage is TRBJ2-5, with 8 bases fitting TRBD2. J lost 4 bases, V lost 7 bases, and 5 bases had no gene match. The germline V gene encodes CDR1 MNHNS and CDR2 SASEGT. The CDR3 runs 13 residues. The CDR3 DNA sequence: TGTGCCAGCACCAGGACTAGCAGAGAGACCCAGTACTTC. Translating gives CASTRTSRETQYF.

This clonotype came up a few times. This chain links TRBV12-3 or TRBV12-4 with TRBJ2-4; 7 nucleotides align to TRBD2. V lost 10 bases to trimming and J lost 7 bases; unmatched junction nucleotides: 4. This CDR3 has 11 amino acids. In DNA form, the CDR3 reads TGTGCCATCAGAGCGGGGAACATTCAGTACTTC. Translation: CAIRAGNIQYF.

A few counts support this clonotype. The rearrangement uses TRBV20-1 and TRBJ2-5, with TRBD1 matching 12 bases. Germline CDR1 reads DFQATT; CDR2 reads SNEGSKA (reference sequence). The CDR3 runs 17 residues. J lost 4 bases, V lost 0 bases, and 9 bases had no gene match. CDR3 amino acids: CSAREPGQGALRETQYF. The CDR3 DNA reads TGCAGTGCTAGAGAACCGGGACAGGGGGCGCTTCGAGAGACCCAGTACTTC.

This clonotype was recorded a few times. The chain links TRBV20-1 to TRBJ2-5; TRBD2 agrees at 11 bases. The CDR3 consists of 15 residues. After removal of 5 bases from V and 4 bases from J, the junction contained 9 bases not matched to a gene. Germline V gene lookup returns CDR1 DFQATT and CDR2 SNEGSKA (reference sequence). This chain's CDR3 is CSAHTLAGDGETQYF. The CDR3 coding sequence is TGCAGTGCTCATACACTAGCGGGGGACGGAGAGACCCAGTACTTC.

In its sample, this clonotype was seen a few times. This rearrangement joins TRBV3-1 to TRBJ2-7; no clear D gene. Deletions cut 0 bases from V and 2 bases from J, with 5 bases between. CDR1 is LGHDT, CDR2 YNNKEL, per germline (reference sequence). The CDR3 runs to 13 residues. CDR3 DNA: TGTGCCAGCAGCCAAGATCTTGCCTACGAGCAGTACTTC. Amino acids: CASSQDLAYEQYF.

This chain joins TRBV18 and TRBJ2-1; 7 bases match TRBD2. The CDR3 totals 14 residues. Losses at the gene ends were 3 bases for V and 6 bases for J; bases not matched to a gene: 5. Germline lookup yields CDR1 KGHSH and CDR2 LQKENI. CDR3 bases: TGTGCCAGCTCACCCCAGCGGGACTTCAATGAGCAGTTCTTC. As protein: CASSPQRDFNEQFF. Drawing the rest from reference TRBV18 and TRBJ2-1, the complete variable domain is NAGVMQNPRHLVRRRGQEARLRCSPMKGHSHVYWYRQLPEEGLKFMVYLQKENIIDESGMPKERFSAEFPKEGPSILRIQQVVRGDSAAYFCASSPQRDFNEQFFGPGTRLTVL.

The rearrangement uses TRBV9 and TRBJ2-3; D gene ambiguous. Trimming took 4 bases from V and 7 from J, leaving 10 bases between them. The V gene's germline CDR1 is SGDLS and CDR2 YYNGEE. This CDR3 region has 12 residues. The CDR3 bases are TGTGCCAGCAGCCCCCACGGTCATACGCAGTATTTT. Residues: CASSPHGHTQYF.

This clonotype has ten or more counts. This rearrangement joins TRBV7-2 to TRBJ2-7; 13 nucleotides line up with TRBD2. This CDR3 spans 13 amino acids. Germline V lookup: CDR1 SGHTA, CDR2 FQGNSA. V was clipped by 4 bases and J by 9 bases; unmatched bases: 3. The CDR3, as DNA: TGTGCCAGCAGCTGGACTAGCGGGGGAGGGCAGTACTTC. Protein: CASSWTSGGGQYF.

This chain links TRBV12-3 or TRBV12-4 with TRBJ2-5, with TRBD1 as a possible D gene (6 bases). The CDR3 totals 15 residues. Trimming removed 4 bases at V and 6 bases at J, with 18 bases between. The CDR3 nucleotides are TGTGCCAGCAGTTCTACAGGGAATTTTGTAAAGACCCAGTACTTC. Its protein is CASSSTGNFVKTQYF.

The CDR3 region is CSAQTGGPPYEQYF. The CDR3 region has the DNA TGCAGCGCTCAGACAGGGGGTCCACCTTACGAGCAGTACTTC. The V and J genes are TRBV29-1 and TRBJ2-7; the match to TRBD1 covers 9 bases. The CDR3 has 14 amino acids. Germline values: CDR1 SQVTM, CDR2 ANQGSEA. J was trimmed by 4 bases and V by 7 bases; bases with no gene match: 11.

In its sample, this clonotype was seen a few times. The rearrangement links TRBV6-4 to TRBJ2-1; 12 bases fit TRBD2. Trimming took 4 bases from V and 4 from J; bases not matched to a gene: 2. Germline CDR1 reads MRHNA; CDR2 reads SNTAGT. This CDR3 comprises 15 residues. CDR3 sequence: CASSGGLAGYNEQFF. The CDR3 bases are TGTGCCAGCAGTGGAGGACTAGCGGGGTACAATGAGCAGTTCTTC.

CDR3 bases: TGTGCCAGCGGGTCCCGGGGGGGCTATGGCTACACCTTC. This encodes CASGSRGGYGYTF. The V call is TRBV27, the J call TRBJ1-2; a possible D gene is TRBD1 (5 bases). Trimming shortened V by 8 bases and J by 4 bases, and 14 bases separated the two germline ends. CDR1 and CDR2 from the germline V gene are MNHEY and SMNVEV (reference sequence). The CDR3 extends over 13 amino acids.

The table lists this clonotype with a few counts. The V and J genes are TRBV12-3 or TRBV12-4 and TRBJ2-5; D may correspond to TRBD1 or TRBD2 (6 bases each). Trimming stripped 2 bases from V and 4 bases from J, with 11 bases between. This CDR3 spans 14 amino acids. CDR3 protein: CASSLKGGRETQYF. CDR3 DNA: TGTGCCAGCAGTTTAAAGGGGGGCCGAGAGACCCAGTACTTC.

The chain is built from TRBV20-1 and TRBJ2-5; D gene ambiguous. The CDR3 has 11 residues. Germline CDR1 reads DFQATT; CDR2 reads SNEGSKA (reference sequence). The germline V and J ends were trimmed by 6 bases and 1 base, with 6 bases remaining between them. The CDR3 region is CSAKRQETQYF. In DNA form, the CDR3 reads TGCAGTGCAAAGCGCCAAGAGACCCAGTACTTC.

This clonotype was counted a few times. CDR3 in DNA: TGCGCCAGCAGCCTGGGGTCGGGGGCGCTCTATGGCTACACCTTC. Translated, it gives CASSLGSGALYGYTF. The J gene is TRBJ1-2, the V gene TRBV5-1, with D perhaps matching TRBD1 (6 bases). Germline V gene lookup returns CDR1 SGHRS and CDR2 YFSETQ. This CDR3 comprises 15 residues. Trimming took off 4 bases at V and 4 bases at J, with 17 bases between the two ends.

This clonotype has more than one count but fewer than ten. The chain recombines TRBV5-1 with TRBJ2-5; 8 bases match TRBD2. CDR1 is SGHRS and CDR2 is YFSETQ in the germline V gene. The junction had 4 bases not matched to a gene; V was cut back by 0 bases and J by 6 bases. The length of the CDR3 is 14 residues. CDR3 DNA: TGCGCCAGCAGCTTGGCAGCGGGGGAGCAGACCCAGTACTTC. Its protein product is CASSLAAGEQTQYF.

This clonotype was counted many times. The V call is TRBV10-3, the J call TRBJ1-2, with 8 bases fitting TRBD1. Trimming took 11 bases from V and 4 from J; bases not matched to a gene: 15. Germline V gene lookup returns CDR1 ENHRY and CDR2 SYGVKD. This CDR3 has 15 residues. This CDR3 is CACDGQGDHSYGYTF. The CDR3 bases are TGTGCCTGCGACGGACAGGGTGATCATAGCTATGGCTACACCTTC.

A few counts support this clonotype. The chain employs TRBV6-5 and TRBJ1-1; no clear D. The CDR3 totals 15 residues. Deletions cut 0 bases from V and 10 bases from J, with 18 bases between. The V gene's germline CDR1 is MNHEY and CDR2 SVGAGI. The CDR3 coding sequence is TGTGCCAGCAGTTACTCGGACTATACTTCTTCGGGAGCTTTCTTT. This translates into CASSYSDYTSSGAFF.

The rearrangement joins TRBV6-2 or TRBV6-3 to TRBJ2-5; D is unresolved. V lost 6 bases and J 5 bases, leaving 10 bases between the germline ends. The CDR3 runs 12 residues. Germline CDR1 and CDR2: MNHEY and SVGEGT. The CDR3 loop reads CASSSLLETQYF. DNA for the CDR3: TGTGCCAGCAGCTCCCTTTTGGAGACCCAGTACTTC.